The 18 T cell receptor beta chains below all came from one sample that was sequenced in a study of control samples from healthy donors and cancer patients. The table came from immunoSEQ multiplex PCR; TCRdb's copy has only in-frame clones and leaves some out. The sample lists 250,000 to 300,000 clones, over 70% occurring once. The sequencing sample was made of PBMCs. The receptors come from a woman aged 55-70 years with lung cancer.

The CDR3, as DNA: TGTGCCAGCAGTCATTTGGGGTCCCAAGAGACCCAGTACTTC. It is translated as CASSHLGSQETQYF. This chain joins TRBV3-1 (or the pseudogene TRBV3-2) and TRBJ2-5; no definite D call. Looked up from germline, CDR1 is LGHDT and CDR2 is YNNKEL (reference sequence). Deletions cut 6 bases from V and 1 base from J, with 12 bases between. The CDR3 is 14 amino acids.

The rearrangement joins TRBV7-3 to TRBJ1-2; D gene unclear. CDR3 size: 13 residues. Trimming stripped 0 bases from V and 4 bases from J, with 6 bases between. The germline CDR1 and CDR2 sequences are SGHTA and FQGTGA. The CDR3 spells CASSLTGSYGYTF. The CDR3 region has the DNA TGTGCCAGCAGCTTAACAGGGAGCTATGGCTACACCTTC.

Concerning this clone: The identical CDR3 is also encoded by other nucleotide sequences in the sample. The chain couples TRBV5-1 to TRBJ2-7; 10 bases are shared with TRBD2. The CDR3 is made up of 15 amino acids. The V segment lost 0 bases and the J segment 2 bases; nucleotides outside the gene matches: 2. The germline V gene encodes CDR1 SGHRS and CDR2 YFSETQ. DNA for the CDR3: TGCGCCAGCAGCTTGGAGCTAGCGGGAGCCTACGAGCAGTACTTC. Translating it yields CASSLELAGAYEQYF. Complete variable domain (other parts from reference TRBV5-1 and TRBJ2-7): KAGVTQTPRYLIKTRGQQVTLSCSPISGHRSVSWYQQTPGQGLQFLFEYFSETQRNKGNFPGRFSGRQFSNSRSEMNVSTLELGDSALYLCASSLELAGAYEQYFGPGTRLTVT.

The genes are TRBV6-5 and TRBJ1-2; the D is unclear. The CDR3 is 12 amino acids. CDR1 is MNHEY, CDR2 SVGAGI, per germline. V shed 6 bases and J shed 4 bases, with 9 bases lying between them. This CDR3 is CASSWQSYGYTF. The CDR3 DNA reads TGTGCCAGCAGCTGGCAGAGCTATGGCTACACCTTC.

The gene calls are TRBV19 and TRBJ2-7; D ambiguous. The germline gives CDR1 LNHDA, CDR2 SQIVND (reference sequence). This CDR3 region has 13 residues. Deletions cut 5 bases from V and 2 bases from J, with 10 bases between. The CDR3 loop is CASSVGIAYEQYF. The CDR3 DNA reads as TGTGCCAGTAGTGTAGGGATAGCCTACGAGCAGTACTTC. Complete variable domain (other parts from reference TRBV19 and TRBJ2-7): DGGITQSPKYLFRKEGQNVTLSCEQNLNHDAMYWYRQDPGQGLRLIYYSQIVNDFQKGDIAEGYSVSREKKESFPLTVTSAQKNPTAFYLCASSVGIAYEQYFGPGTRLTVT.

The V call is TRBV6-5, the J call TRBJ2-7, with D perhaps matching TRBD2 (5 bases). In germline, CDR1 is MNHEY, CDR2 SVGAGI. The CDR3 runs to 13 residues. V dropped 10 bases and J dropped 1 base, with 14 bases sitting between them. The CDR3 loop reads CATLLEDSYEQYF. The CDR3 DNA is TGTGCCACCCTACTAGAAGATTCCTACGAGCAGTACTTC.

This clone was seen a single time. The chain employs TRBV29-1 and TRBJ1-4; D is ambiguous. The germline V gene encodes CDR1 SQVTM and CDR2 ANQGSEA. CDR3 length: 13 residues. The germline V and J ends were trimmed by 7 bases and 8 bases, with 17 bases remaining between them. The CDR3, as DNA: TGCAGCGCTACGGACGGGCCGGGGGAAAAACTGTTTTTT. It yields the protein CSATDGPGEKLFF. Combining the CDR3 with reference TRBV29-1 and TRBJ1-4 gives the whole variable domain SAVISQKPSRDICQRGTSLTIQCQVDSQVTMMFWYRQQPGQSLTLIATANQGSEATYESGFVIDKFPISRPNLTFSTLTVSNMSPEDSSIYLCSATDGPGEKLFFGSGTQLSVL.

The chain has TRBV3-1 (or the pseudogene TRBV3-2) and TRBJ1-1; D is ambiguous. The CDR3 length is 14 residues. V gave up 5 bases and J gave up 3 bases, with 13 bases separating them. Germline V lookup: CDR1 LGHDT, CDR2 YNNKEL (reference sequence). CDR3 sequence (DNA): TGTGCCAGCAGCGCCCGACTATTATACACTGAAGCTTTCTTT. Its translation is CASSARLLYTEAFF.

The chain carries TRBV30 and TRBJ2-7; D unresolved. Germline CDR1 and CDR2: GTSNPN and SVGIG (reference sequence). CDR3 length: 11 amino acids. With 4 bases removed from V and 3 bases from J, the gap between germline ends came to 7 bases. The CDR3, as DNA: TGTGCCTGGACAAAGGGCTACGAGCAGTACTTC. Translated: CAWTKGYEQYF.

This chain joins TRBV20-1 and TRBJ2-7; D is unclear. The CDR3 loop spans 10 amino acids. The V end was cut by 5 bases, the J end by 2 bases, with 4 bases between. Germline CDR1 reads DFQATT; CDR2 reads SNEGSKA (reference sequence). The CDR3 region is CSAGTYEQYF. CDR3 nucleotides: TGCAGTGCTGGAACCTACGAGCAGTACTTC.

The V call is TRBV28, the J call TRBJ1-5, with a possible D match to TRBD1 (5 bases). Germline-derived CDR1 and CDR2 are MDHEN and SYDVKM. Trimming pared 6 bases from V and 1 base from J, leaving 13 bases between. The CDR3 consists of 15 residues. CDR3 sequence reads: CASRGTGLSNQPQHF. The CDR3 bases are TGTGCCAGCAGAGGGACGGGACTAAGCAATCAGCCCCAGCATTTT.

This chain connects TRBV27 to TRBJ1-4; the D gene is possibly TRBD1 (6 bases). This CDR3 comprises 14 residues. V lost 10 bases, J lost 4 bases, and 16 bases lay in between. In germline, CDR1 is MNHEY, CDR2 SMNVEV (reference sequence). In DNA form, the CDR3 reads TGTGCCACCAAAGGACAGTATCATAATGAAAAACTGTTTTTT. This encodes CATKGQYHNEKLFF.

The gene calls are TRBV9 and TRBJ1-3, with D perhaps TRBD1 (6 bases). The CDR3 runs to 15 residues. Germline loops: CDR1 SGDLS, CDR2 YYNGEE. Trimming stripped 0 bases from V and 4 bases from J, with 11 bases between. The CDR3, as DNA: TGTGCCAGCAGCGTAGCAGGGGCGGCGGGAAACACCATATATTTT. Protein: CASSVAGAAGNTIYF.

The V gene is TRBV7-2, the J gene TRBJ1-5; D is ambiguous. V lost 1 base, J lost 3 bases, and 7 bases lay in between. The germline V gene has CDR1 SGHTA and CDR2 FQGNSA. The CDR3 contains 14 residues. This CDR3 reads CASSLVSYNQPQHF. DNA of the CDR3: TGTGCCAGCAGCTTAGTAAGTTACAATCAGCCCCAGCATTTT.

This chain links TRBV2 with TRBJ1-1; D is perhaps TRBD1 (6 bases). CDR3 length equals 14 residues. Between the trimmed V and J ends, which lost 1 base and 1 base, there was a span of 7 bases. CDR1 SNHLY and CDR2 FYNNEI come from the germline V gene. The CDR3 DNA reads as TGTGCCAGCAGTGAAGGAGGGGGGAACACTGAAGCTTTCTTT. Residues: CASSEGGGNTEAFF.

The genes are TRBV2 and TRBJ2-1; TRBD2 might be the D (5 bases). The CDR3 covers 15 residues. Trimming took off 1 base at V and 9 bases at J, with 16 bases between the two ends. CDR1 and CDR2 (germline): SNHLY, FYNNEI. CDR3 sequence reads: CASSEGGRGYSEQFF. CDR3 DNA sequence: TGTGCCAGCAGTGAAGGAGGTAGAGGGTATTCTGAGCAGTTCTTC.

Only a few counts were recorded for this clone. CDR3 sequence: CASSGRQFTGELFF. In DNA form, the CDR3 reads TGTGCCAGCAGCGGACGGCAGTTCACCGGGGAGCTGTTTTTT. This chain links TRBV3-1 (or the pseudogene TRBV3-2) with TRBJ2-2, with no clear D. Germline V gene lookup returns CDR1 LGHDT and CDR2 YNNKEL (reference sequence). The CDR3 is 14 residues long. Trimming removed 5 bases at V and 4 bases at J, with 11 bases between.

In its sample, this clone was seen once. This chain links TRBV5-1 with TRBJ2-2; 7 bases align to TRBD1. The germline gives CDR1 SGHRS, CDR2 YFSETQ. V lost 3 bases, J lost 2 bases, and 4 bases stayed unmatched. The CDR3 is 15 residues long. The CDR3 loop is CASSSGTENTGELFF. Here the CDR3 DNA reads TGCGCCAGCAGCTCCGGGACAGAAAACACCGGGGAGCTGTTTTTT.